Each of the 23 T cell receptor beta chains below was sequenced from the same sample in a study of control samples from healthy donors and cancer patients. TCRdb's copy holds only in-frame clones and misses some; the assay was immunoSEQ multiplex PCR. This sample has about 180,000 clones, with around 91% found just once. The sequenced sample consisted of blood. The receptors shown here come from a woman aged 45-65 years in good health.

The rearrangement links TRBV6-2 or TRBV6-3 to TRBJ2-6, with D perhaps being TRBD1 or TRBD2 (5 bases each). Deletions cut 0 bases from V and 0 bases from J, with 15 bases between. Germline CDR1 and CDR2: MNHEY and SVGEGT. The length of the CDR3 is 19 residues. Written as DNA, the CDR3 is TGTGCCAGCAGTTACTCGATTAGGGACGCCAGCTCTGGGGCCAACGTCCTGACTTTC. This sequence encodes CASSYSIRDASSGANVLTF.

The chain joins TRBV6-5 to TRBJ1-4, with a possible D match to TRBD1 (5 bases). The CDR3 sequence is 13 residues long. Trimming removed 5 bases at V and 7 bases at J, with 11 bases between. Germline CDR1 reads MNHEY; CDR2 reads SVGAGI. CDR3 region: CASSPRGGEKLFF. CDR3 in DNA: TGTGCCAGCAGTCCCCGGGGGGGTGAAAAACTGTTTTTT.

The chain combines TRBV24-1 with TRBJ1-6; 8 nucleotides match TRBD1. The trim removed 4 bases at V and 4 bases at J, leaving 11 bases unmatched. The CDR3 totals 18 residues. The V gene's germline CDR1 is KGHDR and CDR2 SFDVKD. The chain's CDR3 is CATSDLPGDRIYNSPLHF. In DNA, the CDR3 is TGTGCCACCAGTGACCTCCCCGGGGACAGGATTTATAATTCACCCCTCCACTTT.

J is TRBJ2-2 and V is TRBV7-2; a weak D match, TRBD2 (6 bases). The CDR3 spans 16 residues. Germline loops: CDR1 SGHTA, CDR2 FQGNSA. V was shortened by 7 bases and J by 1 base, with 16 bases between the two germline ends. DNA of the CDR3: TGTGCCAGCACCCTGGGGGGACTTAGGAACACCGGGGAGCTGTTTTTT. Its protein product is CASTLGGLRNTGELFF.

This chain's CDR3 is CASSDRWSGEQYF. Here the CDR3 DNA reads TGTGCCAGCAGTGATCGTTGGTCGGGGGAGCAGTACTTC. The rearrangement uses TRBV6-1 and TRBJ2-7; possibly TRBD2 for D (5 bases). This CDR3 has 13 amino acids. V lost 3 bases to trimming and J lost 7 bases, with 13 bases between them. Per germline, CDR1 MNHNS and CDR2 SASEGT.

The J gene is TRBJ1-5, the V gene TRBV6-1; the D is unclear. Trimming took off 1 base at V and 4 bases at J, with 8 bases between the two ends. The germline CDR1 and CDR2 sequences are MNHNS and SASEGT. The CDR3 is 14 amino acids. CDR3 loop: CASSEGWPNQPQHF. In DNA form, the CDR3 reads TGTGCCAGCAGTGAAGGTTGGCCGAATCAGCCCCAGCATTTT.

The V and J genes are TRBV2 and TRBJ2-1; D remains ambiguous. This CDR3 has 14 amino acids. Deletions cut 7 bases from V and 10 bases from J, with 20 bases between. Germline assignment: CDR1 SNHLY and CDR2 FYNNEI. The CDR3 region has the DNA TGTGCCAGCATCGGAAGAACCCAGCCTCGGGAGCAGTTCTTC. Translating gives CASIGRTQPREQFF.

The chain combines TRBV7-2 with TRBJ2-1; D remains unclear. This CDR3 region has 12 residues. Germline CDR1 is SGHTA and CDR2 is FQGNSA. Trimming took 5 bases from V and 6 from J, leaving 8 bases between them. CDR3 DNA: TGTGCCAGCAGCCGAGCGTCCAATGAGCAGTTCTTC. Protein product: CASSRASNEQFF.

V and J are TRBV19 and TRBJ1-1, with 8 bases fitting TRBD1. The germline V gene has CDR1 LNHDA and CDR2 SQIVND (reference sequence). There are 13 residues in the CDR3. The V segment lost 8 bases and the J segment 6 bases; nucleotides outside the gene matches: 8. The CDR3 sequence: CASRPGGPPEAFF. In DNA, the CDR3 is TGTGCCAGTCGTCCAGGGGGCCCCCCTGAAGCTTTCTTT.

The CDR3 DNA follows: TGTGCCAGCAAAAACCGACAGGGATCCTTTCAGCCCCAGCATTTT. Amino acid sequence: CASKNRQGSFQPQHF. The chain links TRBV28 to TRBJ1-5, with 7 bases identical to TRBD1. Germline V gene lookup returns CDR1 MDHEN and CDR2 SYDVKM. The CDR3 runs to 15 residues. V was pared by 7 bases and J by 6 bases, with 12 bases of the junction left unmatched.

This chain connects TRBV6-2 or TRBV6-3 to TRBJ1-2; 11 nucleotides align to TRBD1. V was pared by 6 bases and J by 11 bases, with 8 bases of the junction left unmatched. This CDR3 is built from 13 residues. The germline gives CDR1 MNHEY, CDR2 SVGEGT. DNA of the CDR3: TGTGCCAGCAGCGGACAGGGGGCGAAGAGATACACCTTC. Protein sequence: CASSGQGAKRYTF.

The V call is TRBV19, the J call TRBJ2-5; D is uncertain. The CDR3 covers 13 residues. Germline V gives CDR1 LNHDA, CDR2 SQIVND (reference sequence). Trimming shortened V by 4 bases and J by 1 base, and 7 bases separated the two germline ends. Written as DNA, the CDR3 is TGTGCCAGTAGTAGGGCCCTCCAAGAGACCCAGTACTTC. Translated, it gives CASSRALQETQYF.

Details on this clone: The junction shows a germline mismatch at one end, possibly a read error. This chain joins TRBV5-4 and TRBJ1-6; a weak D match, TRBD1 (6 bases). The length of the CDR3 is 13 residues. Germline V lookup: CDR1 SGHNT, CDR2 YYREEE (reference sequence). Written as DNA, the CDR3 is TGTGCCAGCAGCCTGGCCGGGGGGCCGAAGACCAACTTT. Residues: CASSLAGGPKTNF.

The chain joins TRBV4-2 to TRBJ1-2, with a weak D call TRBD1 (6 bases). Germline V gene sequence: CDR1 LGHNA, CDR2 YNFKEQ. The CDR3 contains 15 residues. The V end lost 0 bases, the J end lost 3 bases, and 11 bases lay between the germline ends. Here the CDR3 reads CASSQDGKGDYGYTF. The CDR3, as DNA: TGTGCCAGCAGCCAAGATGGGAAGGGGGACTATGGCTACACCTTC.

The chain recombines TRBV28 with TRBJ1-2, with a weak D call TRBD1 (5 bases). This CDR3 region has 15 residues. The germline CDR1 and CDR2 sequences are MDHEN and SYDVKM. The germline V and J ends were trimmed by 3 bases and 4 bases, with 15 bases remaining between them. The CDR3 sequence: CASSLGTGLIYGYTF. The CDR3 region has the DNA TGTGCCAGCAGTTTGGGGACGGGGCTTATCTATGGCTACACCTTC.

Of note for this clone: The same CDR3 arises from other DNA sequences in this sample as well. This sequence joins TRBV5-1 and TRBJ1-1, with a weak D call TRBD1 (5 bases). V was pared by 0 bases and J by 5 bases, with 11 bases between. Germline V gene lookup returns CDR1 SGHRS and CDR2 YFSETQ. The CDR3 runs 14 residues. Written as DNA, the CDR3 is TGCGCCAGCAGCTTGGGGCAGGGAGGGACTGAAGCTTTCTTT. It is translated as CASSLGQGGTEAFF.

This chain connects TRBV2 to TRBJ2-5; 9 bases fit TRBD2. With 6 bases clipped from V and 6 bases from J, the junction kept 11 bases outside the gene matches. The CDR3 totals 15 residues. The germline V gene encodes CDR1 SNHLY and CDR2 FYNNEI. CDR3 loop: CASSREAGGLKTQYF. In DNA, the CDR3 is TGTGCCAGCAGCCGTGAGGCGGGAGGGCTAAAGACCCAGTACTTC.

The rearrangement links TRBV16 to TRBJ1-1; maybe TRBD1 (5 bases). The CDR3 spans 15 residues. CDR1 and CDR2 from the germline V gene are KGHSY and FQNENV. V lost 0 bases and J 4 bases, leaving 12 bases between the germline ends. CDR3 sequence (DNA): TGTGCCAGCAGCCAATCGGATAGGGGTCCCACTGAAGCTTTCTTT. Translated, it gives CASSQSDRGPTEAFF.

V and J are TRBV24-1 and TRBJ2-1; D unclear. This CDR3 comprises 14 residues. Trimming left V 6 bases short and J 6 bases short, with 14 bases between. Germline V gene data show CDR1 as KGHDR and CDR2 as SFDVKD. The CDR3 loop is CATSLGGLANEQFF. As DNA, the CDR3 is TGTGCCACCAGTTTGGGCGGTTTGGCCAATGAGCAGTTCTTC.

This chain links TRBV12-3 or TRBV12-4 with TRBJ1-2; a weak D match, TRBD1 (6 bases). The CDR3 has 12 amino acids. The V gene lost 6 bases and the J gene lost 5 bases, with 10 bases spanning the gap. The CDR3 DNA follows: TGTGCCAGCAGCCAACAGGGTTATGGCTACACCTTC. Amino acids: CASSQQGYGYTF.

This clone has a single count. V gene TRBV11-1 combines with J gene TRBJ1-5, with no clear D. Germline CDR1 is SGHAT and CDR2 is FQDESV (reference sequence). The CDR3 runs 16 residues. Trimming cost V 6 bases and J 0 bases, with 15 bases left between them. CDR3 loop: CASSLGETPSNQPQHF. The CDR3 nucleotides read TGTGCCAGCAGTCTGGGAGAGACACCTAGCAATCAGCCCCAGCATTTT. Together with reference TRBV11-1 and TRBJ1-5, the CDR3 gives the full variable domain: EAEVAQSPRYKITEKSQAVAFWCDPISGHATLYWYRQILGQGPELLVQFQDESVVDDSQLPKDRFSAERLKGVDSTLKIQPAELGDSAMYLCASSLGETPSNQPQHFGDGTRLSIL.

CDR3 residues: CASTGRRQETQYF. The CDR3 DNA is TGTGCCAGTACAGGGCGAAGGCAAGAGACCCAGTACTTC. V gene TRBV19 combines with J gene TRBJ2-5, with a weak D call TRBD1 (5 bases). The CDR3 extends over 13 amino acids. Trimming removed 7 bases at V and 2 bases at J, with 11 bases between. CDR1 and CDR2 from the germline V gene are LNHDA and SQIVND (reference sequence).

A word on this clone: The junction and the germline gene differ at one end; a read error may be behind it. V usage is TRBV5-1 and J usage is TRBJ1-2, with no clear D. CDR1 is SGHRS, CDR2 YFSETQ, per germline. The CDR3 loop spans 15 amino acids. The CDR3 is CASSRPGTLSYDYTF. The CDR3 DNA sequence: TGCGCCAGCAGCCGGCCGGGCACCTTGTCTTATGACTACACCTTC.